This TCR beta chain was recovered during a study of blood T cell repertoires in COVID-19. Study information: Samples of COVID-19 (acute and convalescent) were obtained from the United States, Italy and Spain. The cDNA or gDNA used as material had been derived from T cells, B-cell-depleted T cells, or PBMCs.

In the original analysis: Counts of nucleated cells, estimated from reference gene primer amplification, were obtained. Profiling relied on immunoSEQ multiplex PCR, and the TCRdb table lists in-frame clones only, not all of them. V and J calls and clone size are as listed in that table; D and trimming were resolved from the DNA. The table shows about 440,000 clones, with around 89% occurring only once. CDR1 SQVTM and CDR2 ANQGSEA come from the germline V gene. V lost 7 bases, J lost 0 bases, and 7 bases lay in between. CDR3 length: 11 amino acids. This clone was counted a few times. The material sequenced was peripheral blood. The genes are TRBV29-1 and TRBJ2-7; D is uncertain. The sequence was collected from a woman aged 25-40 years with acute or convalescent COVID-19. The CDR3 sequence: CSGLGSYEQYF. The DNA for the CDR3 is TGCAGCGGCCTCGGCTCCTACGAGCAGTACTTC.